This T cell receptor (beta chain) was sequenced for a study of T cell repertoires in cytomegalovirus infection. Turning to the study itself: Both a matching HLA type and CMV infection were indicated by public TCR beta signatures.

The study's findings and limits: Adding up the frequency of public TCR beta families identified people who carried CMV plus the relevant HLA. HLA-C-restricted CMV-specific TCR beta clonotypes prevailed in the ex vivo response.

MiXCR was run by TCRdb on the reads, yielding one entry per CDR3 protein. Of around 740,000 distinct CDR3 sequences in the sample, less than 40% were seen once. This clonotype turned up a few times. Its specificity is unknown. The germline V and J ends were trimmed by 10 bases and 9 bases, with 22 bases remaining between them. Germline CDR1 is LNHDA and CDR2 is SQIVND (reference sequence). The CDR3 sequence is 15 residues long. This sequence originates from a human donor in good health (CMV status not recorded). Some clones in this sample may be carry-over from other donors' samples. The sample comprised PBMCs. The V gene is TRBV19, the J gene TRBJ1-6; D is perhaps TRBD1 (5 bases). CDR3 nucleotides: TGTGCCACCACATCAACGGCAGGGATGATTTCACCCCTCCACTTT. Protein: CATTSTAGMISPLHF.